This T cell receptor beta chain was retrieved from a study of cytomegalovirus exposure and HLA in healthy donors. With 6 bases clipped from V and 0 bases from J, the junction kept 7 bases outside the gene matches. There are 17 residues in the CDR3. Germline CDR1 and CDR2: ENHRY and SYGVKD. With 60 Vbeta and 13 Jbeta primers, the PCR was carried out. Method: immunoSEQ multiplex PCR; TCRdb's copy keeps in-frame clones and lacks some. Of 150,000 to 200,000 clones in the sample, under 70% were seen once. The specimen was PBMCs. The V call is TRBV10-3, the J call TRBJ2-6; 8 bases are shared with TRBD1. The sequence was collected from a man between 25 and 39 years old in good health and CMV-seropositive. DNA for the CDR3: TGTGCCATCAGCTGGGACAGGACCGACTCTGGGGCCAACGTCCTGACTTTC. Translation: CAISWDRTDSGANVLTF.